This T cell receptor beta chain was captured in a study of blood T cell repertoires in COVID-19. At the level of the study: The samples span acute and convalescent COVID-19 from the United States, Italy and Spain. In each case, the material was cDNA or gDNA derived from T cells, B-cell-depleted T cells, or PBMCs.

Germline-derived CDR1 and CDR2 are MGHRA and YSYEKL. V was trimmed by 0 bases and J by 3 bases, leaving 14 bases between them. CDR3 length equals 17 residues. As handled by the study authors: Nucleated cell counts were estimated from reference gene primer amplification. Libraries were prepared by immunoSEQ multiplex PCR; TCRdb keeps only in-frame clonotypes and omits some of them. V, J and clone size are those of that table, while D and trimming were read from the DNA. The table has about 75,000 clones, more than 75% seen once. The count of this clone is one. The sequence was collected from a human donor in a cohort sampled during active COVID-19. This chain joins TRBV4-1 and TRBJ2-2, with D possibly matching TRBD1 (6 bases). The sequencing sample was made of peripheral blood. The CDR3 loop reads CASSQDSQQGYTGELFF. CDR3 nucleotides: TGCGCCAGCAGCCAAGATAGTCAACAGGGATACACCGGGGAGCTGTTTTTT.